Detailed here is one T cell receptor beta chain. This sample was included in a study of blood T cell repertoires in COVID-19. Study summary: Both acute and convalescent COVID-19 samples were obtained from the United States, Italy and Spain. In each case, the material was cDNA or gDNA derived from T cells, B-cell-depleted T cells, or PBMCs.

Per the original data handling: Researchers report that nucleated cell counts were estimated from reference gene primer amplification. Libraries were prepared by immunoSEQ multiplex PCR; TCRdb keeps only in-frame clonotypes and omits some of them. The DNA was the basis for D and trimming; V, J and clone size are from that table. The sample holds about 100,000 clones, roughly 92% seen once. Sample: peripheral blood. The origin of this receptor is a man in his fifties with active COVID-19.

For the CDR3, the DNA is TGTGCCAGCAGGGGCTACAGTAACTATGGCTACACCTTC. This encodes CASRGYSNYGYTF. The genes are TRBV6-5 and TRBJ1-2, with D unclear. Germline lookup yields CDR1 MNHEY and CDR2 SVGAGI. The CDR3 covers 13 residues. V was pared by 6 bases and J by 1 base, with 9 bases between.